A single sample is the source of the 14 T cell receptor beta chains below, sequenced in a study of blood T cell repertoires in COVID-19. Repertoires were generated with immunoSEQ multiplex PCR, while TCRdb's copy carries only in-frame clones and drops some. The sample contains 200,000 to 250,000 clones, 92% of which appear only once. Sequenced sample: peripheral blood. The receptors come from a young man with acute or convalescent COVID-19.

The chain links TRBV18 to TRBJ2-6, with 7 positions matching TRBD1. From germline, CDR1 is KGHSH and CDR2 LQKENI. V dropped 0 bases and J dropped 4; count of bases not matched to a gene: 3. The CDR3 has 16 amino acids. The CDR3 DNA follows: TGTGCCAGCTCACCACCGACAGGGACAGGGGCCAACGTCCTGACTTTC. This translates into CASSPPTGTGANVLTF.

This chain's CDR3 is CASRKAAGTQYF. CDR3 in DNA: TGTGCCAGCCGAAAGGCCGCCGGGACGCAGTATTTT. The chain has TRBV12-3 or TRBV12-4 and TRBJ2-3; no clear D gene. This CDR3 has 12 residues. V gave up 8 bases and J gave up 9 bases, with 15 bases separating them.

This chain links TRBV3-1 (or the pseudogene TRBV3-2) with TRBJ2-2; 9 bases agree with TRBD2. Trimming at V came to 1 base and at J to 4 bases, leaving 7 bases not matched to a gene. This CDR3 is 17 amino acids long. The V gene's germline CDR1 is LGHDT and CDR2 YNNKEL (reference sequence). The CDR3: CASSQVELAGVTGELFF. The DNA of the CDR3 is TGTGCCAGCAGCCAAGTCGAATTAGCGGGAGTCACCGGGGAGCTGTTTTTT.

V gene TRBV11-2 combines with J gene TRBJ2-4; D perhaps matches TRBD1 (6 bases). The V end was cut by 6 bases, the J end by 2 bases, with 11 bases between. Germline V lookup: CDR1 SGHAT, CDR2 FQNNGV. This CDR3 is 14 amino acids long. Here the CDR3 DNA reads TGTGCCAGCAGATCACAGGGTACCAAAAACATTCAGTACTTC. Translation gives CASRSQGTKNIQYF.

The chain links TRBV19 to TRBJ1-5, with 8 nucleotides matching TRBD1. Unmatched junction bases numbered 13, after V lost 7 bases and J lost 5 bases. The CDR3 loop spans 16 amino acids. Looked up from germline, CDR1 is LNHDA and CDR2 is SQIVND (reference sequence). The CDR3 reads CASTPRTGTSDQPQHF. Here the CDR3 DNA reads TGTGCCAGTACCCCTAGGACAGGGACCTCCGATCAGCCCCAGCATTTT.

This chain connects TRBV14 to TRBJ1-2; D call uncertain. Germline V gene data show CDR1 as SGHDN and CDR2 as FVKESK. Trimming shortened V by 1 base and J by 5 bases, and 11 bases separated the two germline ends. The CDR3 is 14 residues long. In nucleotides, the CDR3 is TGTGCCAGCAGCCAAGTCAGTGGCCTGTATGGCTACACCTTC. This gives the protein CASSQVSGLYGYTF. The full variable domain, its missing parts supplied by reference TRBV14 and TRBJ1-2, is EAGVTQFPSHSVIEKGQTVTLRCDPISGHDNLYWYRRVMGKEIKFLLHFVKESKQDESGMPNNRFLAERTGGTYSTLKVQPAELEDSGVYFCASSQVSGLYGYTFGSGTRLTVV.

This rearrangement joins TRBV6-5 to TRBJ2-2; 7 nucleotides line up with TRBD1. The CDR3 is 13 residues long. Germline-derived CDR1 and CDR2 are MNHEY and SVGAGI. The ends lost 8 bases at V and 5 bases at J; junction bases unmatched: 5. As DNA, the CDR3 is TGTGCCAGCCGACAGGGACCAACCGGGGAGCTGTTTTTT. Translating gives CASRQGPTGELFF.

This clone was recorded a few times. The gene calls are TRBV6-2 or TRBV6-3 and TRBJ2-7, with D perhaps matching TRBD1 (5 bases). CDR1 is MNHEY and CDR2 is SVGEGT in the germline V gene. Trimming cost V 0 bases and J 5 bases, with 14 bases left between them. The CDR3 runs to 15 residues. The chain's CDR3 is CASSYSAQGIDEQYF. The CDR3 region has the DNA TGTGCCAGCAGTTACTCGGCTCAGGGTATCGACGAGCAGTACTTC.

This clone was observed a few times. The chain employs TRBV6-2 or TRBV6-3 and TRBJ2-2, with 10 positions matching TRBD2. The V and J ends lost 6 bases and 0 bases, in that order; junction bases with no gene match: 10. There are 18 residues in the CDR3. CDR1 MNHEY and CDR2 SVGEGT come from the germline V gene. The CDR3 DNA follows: TGTGCCAGCAGCCCTGGGAGTAGCGGGAGGACGAACACCGGGGAGCTGTTTTTT. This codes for CASSPGSSGRTNTGELFF.

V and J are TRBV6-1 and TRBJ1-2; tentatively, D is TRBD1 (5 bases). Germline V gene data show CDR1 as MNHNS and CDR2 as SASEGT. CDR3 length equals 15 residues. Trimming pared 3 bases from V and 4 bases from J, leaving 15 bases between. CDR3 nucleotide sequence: TGTGCCAGCAGTGACGGTCGACAGATCCCCTATGGCTACACCTTC. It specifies CASSDGRQIPYGYTF.

The CDR3 bases are TGTGCCACCAGTACAGGGGGTGATTCACCCCTCCACTTT. The encoded protein is CATSTGGDSPLHF. The J gene is TRBJ1-6, the V gene TRBV24-1, with TRBD1 matching over 8 bases. The CDR3 length is 13 residues. V shed 6 bases, J shed 8 bases, and the junction held 2 bases outside the gene matches. Per the germline V gene, CDR1 is KGHDR and CDR2 is SFDVKD.

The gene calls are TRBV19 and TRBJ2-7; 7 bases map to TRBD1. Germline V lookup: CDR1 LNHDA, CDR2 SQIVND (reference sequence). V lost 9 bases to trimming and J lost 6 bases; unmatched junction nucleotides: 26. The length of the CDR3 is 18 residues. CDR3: CARKAGTVNPGHQCEQYF. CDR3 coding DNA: TGTGCCAGAAAGGCCGGGACAGTAAACCCGGGGCATCAATGCGAGCAGTACTTC.

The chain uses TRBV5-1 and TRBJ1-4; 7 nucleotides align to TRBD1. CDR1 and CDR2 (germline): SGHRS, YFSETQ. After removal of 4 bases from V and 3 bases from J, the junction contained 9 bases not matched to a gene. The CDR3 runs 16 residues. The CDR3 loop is CASSPDRAIANEKLFF. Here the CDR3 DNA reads TGCGCCAGCAGCCCAGACAGGGCGATCGCTAATGAAAAACTGTTTTTT.

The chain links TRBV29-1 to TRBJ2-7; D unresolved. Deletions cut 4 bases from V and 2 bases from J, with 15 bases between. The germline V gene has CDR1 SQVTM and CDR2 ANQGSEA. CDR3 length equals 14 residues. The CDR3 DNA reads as TGCAGCGTTGTTACCCCTCCTATGACCTACGAGCAGTACTTC. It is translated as CSVVTPPMTYEQYF.